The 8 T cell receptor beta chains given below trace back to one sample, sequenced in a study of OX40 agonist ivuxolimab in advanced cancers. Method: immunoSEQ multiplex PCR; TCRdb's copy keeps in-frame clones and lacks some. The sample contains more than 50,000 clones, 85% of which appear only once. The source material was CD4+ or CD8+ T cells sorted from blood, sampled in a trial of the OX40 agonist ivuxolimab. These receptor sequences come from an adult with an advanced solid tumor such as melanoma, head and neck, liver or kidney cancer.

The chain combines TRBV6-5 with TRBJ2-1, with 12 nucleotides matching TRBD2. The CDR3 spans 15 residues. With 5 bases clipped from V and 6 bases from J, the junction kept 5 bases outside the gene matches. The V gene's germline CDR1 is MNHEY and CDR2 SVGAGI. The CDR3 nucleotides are TGTGCCAGCAGTCAGCTAGCGGGGGGGCTCAATGAGCAGTTCTTC. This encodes CASSQLAGGLNEQFF.

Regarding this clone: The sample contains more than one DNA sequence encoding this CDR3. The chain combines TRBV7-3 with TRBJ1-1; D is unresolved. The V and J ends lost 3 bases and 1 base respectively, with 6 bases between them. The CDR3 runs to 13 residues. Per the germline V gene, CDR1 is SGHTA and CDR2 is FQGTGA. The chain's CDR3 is CASSLRGNTEAFF. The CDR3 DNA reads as TGTGCCAGCAGCTTGCGGGGGAACACTGAAGCTTTCTTT.

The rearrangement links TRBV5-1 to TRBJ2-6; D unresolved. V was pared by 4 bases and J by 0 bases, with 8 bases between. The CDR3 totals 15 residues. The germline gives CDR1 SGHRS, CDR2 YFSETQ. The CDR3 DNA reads TGCGCCAGCAGCACTACATCCTCTGGGGCCAACGTCCTGACTTTC. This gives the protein CASSTTSSGANVLTF.

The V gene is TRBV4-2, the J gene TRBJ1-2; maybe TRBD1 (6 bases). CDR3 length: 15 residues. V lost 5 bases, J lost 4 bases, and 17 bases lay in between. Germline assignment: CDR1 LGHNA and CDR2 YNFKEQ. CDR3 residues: CASSAHRERIYGYTF. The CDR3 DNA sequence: TGTGCCAGCAGCGCCCACAGGGAGCGAATCTATGGCTACACCTTC.

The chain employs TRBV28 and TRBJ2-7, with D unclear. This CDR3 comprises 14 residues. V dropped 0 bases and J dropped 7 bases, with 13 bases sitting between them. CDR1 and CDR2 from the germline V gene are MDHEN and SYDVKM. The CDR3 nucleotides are TGTGCCAGCAGTTTATGGACACCCTCTGGGGAGCAGTACTTC. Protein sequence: CASSLWTPSGEQYF.

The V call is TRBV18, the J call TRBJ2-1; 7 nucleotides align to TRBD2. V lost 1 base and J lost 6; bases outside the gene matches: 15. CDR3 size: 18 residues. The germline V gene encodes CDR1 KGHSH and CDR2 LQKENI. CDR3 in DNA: TGTGCCAGCTCACCACTAGGGGTGGGAGGGCCAGCTGGCAATGAGCAGTTCTTC. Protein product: CASSPLGVGGPAGNEQFF.

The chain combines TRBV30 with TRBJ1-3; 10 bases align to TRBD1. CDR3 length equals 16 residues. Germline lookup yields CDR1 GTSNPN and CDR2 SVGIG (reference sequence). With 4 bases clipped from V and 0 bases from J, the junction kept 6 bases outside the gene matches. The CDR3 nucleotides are TGTGCCTGGATGGACAGGGGGACCTTCTCTGGAAACACCATATATTTT. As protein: CAWMDRGTFSGNTIYF.

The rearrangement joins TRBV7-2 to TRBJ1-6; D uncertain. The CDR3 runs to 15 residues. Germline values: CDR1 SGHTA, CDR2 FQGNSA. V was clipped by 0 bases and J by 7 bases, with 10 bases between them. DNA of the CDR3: TGTGCCAGCAGCTTAGCGGTTAACAAAAATTCACCCCTCCACTTT. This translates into CASSLAVNKNSPLHF.